This entry features one T cell receptor (beta chain) sequence. The sample is drawn from a study of blood T cell repertoires in COVID-19. About the research overall: From T cells, B-cell-depleted T cells, or PBMCs came the material, which was cDNA or gDNA.

Using immunoSEQ multiplex PCR, the repertoire was profiled, and TCRdb retains in-frame clones only, with some absent. This sample carries some 200,000 clones, approximately 80% of them seen once, and the ten largest clones take about 0.95%. J gave up 6 bases and V 6 bases, and 12 bases lay outside the gene matches. Germline CDR1 and CDR2: SQVTM and ANQGSEA. This CDR3 comprises 14 residues. V usage is TRBV29-1 and J usage is TRBJ1-2; 8 positions match TRBD1. The sequenced material came from peripheral blood. The clonotype comes from a man between 60 and 70 years old with COVID-19, enrolled during active disease. The CDR3 DNA reads TGCAGCGTCGATGCCGACAGGGGCGCCGATGGCTACACCTTC. This translates into CSVDADRGADGYTF.